The TCR beta chain described here comes from a study of post-analysis software for immune sequencing data. Researchers reported that TCR beta cDNA libraries carried unique molecular identifiers. TCRdb reprocessed the PCR reads with MiXCR, giving one entry per CDR3 protein. Found here are roughly 580,000 distinct CDR3 sequences, roughly 40% of them singletons; the top ten hold over 1.5%. Material for sequencing was blood. The clonotype was recovered from a girl aged 10 to 17 with multiple sclerosis.

The CDR3 DNA sequence: TGTGCCAGCAGTTTACCCACAGAGAACACTGAAGCTTTCTTT. Translating it yields CASSLPTENTEAFF. The chain couples TRBV12-3 or TRBV12-4 to TRBJ1-1; D gene ambiguous. Trimming pared 2 bases from V and 1 base from J, leaving 8 bases between. The CDR3 sequence is 14 residues long.